The 15 T cell receptor beta chains listed next were all sequenced from one sample in a study of cytomegalovirus exposure and HLA in healthy donors. In the PCR, 60 Vbeta and 13 Jbeta primers were used. Using immunoSEQ multiplex PCR, the repertoire was profiled, and TCRdb retains in-frame clones only, with some absent. The sample records more than 140,000 clones, almost 85% being singletons. Source material: PBMCs. These receptors were taken from a man younger than 45 in good health and CMV-seropositive.

The CDR3 nucleotides are TGTGCCAGCAGTGAAAGAAAGGGGACAGGGGATAATCAGCCCCAGCATTTT. It codes for CASSERKGTGDNQPQHF. V gene TRBV6-1 combines with J gene TRBJ1-5, with 10 bases identical to TRBD1. The CDR3 runs 17 residues. The germline CDR1 and CDR2 sequences are MNHNS and SASEGT. V lost 2 bases, J lost 4 bases, and 8 bases stayed unmatched.

Only one count was recorded for this clone. V is TRBV30 and J is TRBJ2-7, with D possibly TRBD2 on 5 matching bases. The CDR3 has 13 amino acids. V was shortened by 0 bases and J by 3 bases, with 9 bases between the two germline ends. Germline V gene sequence: CDR1 GTSNPN, CDR2 SVGIG (reference sequence). CDR3 loop: CAWSVSSIYEQYF. The CDR3 DNA reads as TGTGCCTGGAGTGTATCTAGCATCTACGAGCAGTACTTC.

The chain employs TRBV5-1 and TRBJ2-3; no clear D gene. The CDR3 extends over 12 amino acids. Germline-derived CDR1 and CDR2 are SGHRS and YFSETQ. Trimming took off 5 bases at V and 2 bases at J, with 6 bases between the two ends. As DNA, the CDR3 is TGCGCCAGCAGTAGTCACACAGATACGCAGTATTTT. This sequence encodes CASSSHTDTQYF.

The chain has TRBV6-1 and TRBJ1-1, with D perhaps matching TRBD1 (6 bases). The CDR3 has 13 amino acids. Trimming removed 4 bases at V and 10 bases at J, with 16 bases between. Germline values: CDR1 MNHNS, CDR2 SASEGT. As DNA, the CDR3 is TGTGCCAGCAGTGTATCCAGGGGAGTCGGAGCTTTCTTT. This encodes CASSVSRGVGAFF.

This chain joins TRBV4-3 and TRBJ2-7, with TRBD1 matching 8 bases. This CDR3 contains 16 residues. Per germline, CDR1 LGHNA and CDR2 YSLEER. After removal of 1 base from V and 1 base from J, the junction contained 6 bases not matched to a gene. CDR3 region: CASSQATGTGSYEQYF. CDR3 coding DNA: TGCGCCAGCAGCCAAGCCACCGGGACAGGTTCCTACGAGCAGTACTTC.

The chain carries TRBV13 and TRBJ1-3, with D uncertain. V shed 5 bases and J shed 2 bases, with 10 bases lying between them. CDR3 size: 14 residues. Germline CDR1 and CDR2: PRHDT and FYEKMQ (reference sequence). The CDR3 region is CASSPFETGNTIYF. The CDR3 nucleotides read TGTGCCAGCAGCCCCTTTGAGACTGGAAACACCATATATTTT.

The sample holds a few counts of this clone. This chain's CDR3 is CSVELGGYEQYF. The DNA of the CDR3 is TGCAGCGTTGAACTAGGAGGGTACGAGCAGTACTTC. The gene calls are TRBV29-1 and TRBJ2-7, with D possibly TRBD2 on 6 matching bases. CDR1 and CDR2 from the germline V gene are SQVTM and ANQGSEA. V was pared by 2 bases and J by 4 bases, with 9 bases between. The CDR3 covers 12 residues.

The V call is TRBV28, the J call TRBJ1-1; D remains ambiguous. Trimming removed 2 bases at V and 1 base at J, with 14 bases between. Per germline, CDR1 MDHEN and CDR2 SYDVKM. This CDR3 contains 16 residues. CDR3 residues: CASSLPAGVPNTEAFF. CDR3 DNA sequence: TGTGCCAGCAGTTTACCCGCCGGGGTACCGAACACTGAAGCTTTCTTT.

A few counts support this clone. One junction end disagrees with the germline gene, perhaps due to a read error. The chain is built from TRBV7-9 and TRBJ2-5; 11 bases fit TRBD2. CDR1 is SEHNR, CDR2 FQNEAQ, per germline (reference sequence). The CDR3 totals 16 residues. CDR3 in amino acids: CSSSPRTSGYQETQYF. As DNA, the CDR3 is TGTTCCAGCAGCCCCAGGACTAGCGGGTACCAAGAGACCCAGTACTTC.

J is TRBJ1-3 and V is TRBV30; TRBD1 agrees at 9 bases. The V gene's germline CDR1 is GTSNPN and CDR2 SVGIG (reference sequence). V gave up 5 bases and J gave up 6 bases; unmatched junction bases: 5. The CDR3 consists of 13 residues. Here the CDR3 reads CAWGQGRENTIYF. CDR3 in DNA: TGTGCCTGGGGACAGGGGAGGGAAAACACCATATATTTT.

V is TRBV9 and J is TRBJ2-1, with 12 bases fitting TRBD2. This CDR3 has 15 amino acids. Trimming at V came to 3 bases and at J to 4 bases, leaving 2 bases not matched to a gene. Germline-derived CDR1 and CDR2 are SGDLS and YYNGEE. The CDR3 spells CASSGLAGGYNEQFF. CDR3 DNA sequence: TGTGCCAGCAGCGGTCTAGCGGGGGGGTACAATGAGCAGTTCTTC.

The chain is built from TRBV5-1 and TRBJ2-1; TRBD1 matches at 9 bases. This CDR3 spans 14 amino acids. The J segment lost 8 bases and the V segment lost 7 bases, leaving 10 bases of the junction unmatched. Looked up from germline, CDR1 is SGHRS and CDR2 is YFSETQ. The CDR3 protein is CASVHRQGVDEQFF. For the CDR3, the DNA is TGCGCCAGCGTCCACCGACAGGGGGTCGATGAGCAGTTCTTC.

This chain uses TRBV7-2 with TRBJ2-5; D possibly corresponds to TRBD2 (6 bases). Germline values: CDR1 SGHTA, CDR2 FQGNSA. With 1 base removed from V and 1 base from J, the gap between germline ends came to 10 bases. The CDR3 runs 15 residues. The CDR3 protein is CASSLGAGFQETQYF. The CDR3 DNA sequence: TGTGCCAGCAGCTTAGGGGCGGGATTCCAAGAGACCCAGTACTTC.

The chain combines TRBV5-1 with TRBJ2-7, with 10 bases aligning to TRBD2. After removal of 0 bases from V and 7 bases from J, the junction contained 7 bases not matched to a gene. CDR3 length equals 15 residues. Germline V gene lookup returns CDR1 SGHRS and CDR2 YFSETQ. CDR3 residues: CASSLESSGGVEQYF. The CDR3 DNA reads as TGCGCCAGCAGCTTGGAGTCTAGCGGGGGTGTAGAGCAGTACTTC.

As DNA, the CDR3 is TGTGCCAGCAGAGTTCAGGGGGATCAGCCCCAGCATTTT. Translating gives CASRVQGDQPQHF. The V call is TRBV6-6, the J call TRBJ1-5; 7 bases align to TRBD1. After removal of 6 bases from V and 5 bases from J, the junction contained 4 bases not matched to a gene. Germline V lookup: CDR1 MNHNY, CDR2 SVGAGI (reference sequence). CDR3 length: 13 residues.